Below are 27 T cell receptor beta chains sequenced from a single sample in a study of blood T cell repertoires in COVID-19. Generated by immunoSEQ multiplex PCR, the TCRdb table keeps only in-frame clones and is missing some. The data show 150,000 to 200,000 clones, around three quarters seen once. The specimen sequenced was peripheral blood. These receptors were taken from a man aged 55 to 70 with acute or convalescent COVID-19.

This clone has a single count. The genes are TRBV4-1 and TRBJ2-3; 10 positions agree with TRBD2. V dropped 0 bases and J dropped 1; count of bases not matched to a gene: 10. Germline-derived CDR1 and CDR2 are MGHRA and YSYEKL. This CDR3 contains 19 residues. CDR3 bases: TGCGCCAGCAGCCAAGATTCTGTAATAGCGGGGGGACGCACAGATACGCAGTATTTT. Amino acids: CASSQDSVIAGGRTDTQYF.

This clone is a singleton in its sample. The CDR3 loop reads CASSLSVGGPSTEAFF. The CDR3 DNA reads as TGCGCCAGCAGCTTGAGCGTCGGGGGGCCCAGCACTGAAGCTTTCTTT. This sequence joins TRBV5-1 and TRBJ1-1; weak D call: TRBD1 (6 bases). Trimming left V 1 base short and J 4 bases short, with 17 bases between. CDR1 is SGHRS and CDR2 is YFSETQ in the germline V gene. This CDR3 contains 16 residues.

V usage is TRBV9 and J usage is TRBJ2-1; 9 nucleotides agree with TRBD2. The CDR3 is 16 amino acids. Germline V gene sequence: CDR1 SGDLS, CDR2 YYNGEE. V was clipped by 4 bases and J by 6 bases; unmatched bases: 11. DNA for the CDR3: TGTGCCAGCAGCTCCAGTCTTAGCGGGGGCCTCAATGAGCAGTTCTTC. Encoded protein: CASSSSLSGGLNEQFF.

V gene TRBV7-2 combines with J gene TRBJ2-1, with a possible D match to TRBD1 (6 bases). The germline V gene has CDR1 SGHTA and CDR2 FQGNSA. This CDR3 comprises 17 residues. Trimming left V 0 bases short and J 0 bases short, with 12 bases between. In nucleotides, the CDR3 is TGTGCCAGCAGCTTAGCGCGACAGGCCCTCTCCTACAATGAGCAGTTCTTC. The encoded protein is CASSLARQALSYNEQFF. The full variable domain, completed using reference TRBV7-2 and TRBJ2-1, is GAGVSQSPSNKVTEKGKDVELRCDPISGHTALYWYRQSLGQGLEFLIYFQGNSAPDKSGLPSDRFSAERTGGSVSTLTIQRTQQEDSAVYLCASSLARQALSYNEQFFGPGTRLTVL.

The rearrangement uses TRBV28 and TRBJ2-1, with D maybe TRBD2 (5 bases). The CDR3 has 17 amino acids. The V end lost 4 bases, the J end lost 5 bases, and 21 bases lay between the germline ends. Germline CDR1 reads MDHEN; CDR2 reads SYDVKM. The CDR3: CASSSSIREWADNEQFF. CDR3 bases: TGTGCCAGCAGTTCTTCCATAAGGGAGTGGGCGGACAATGAGCAGTTCTTC.

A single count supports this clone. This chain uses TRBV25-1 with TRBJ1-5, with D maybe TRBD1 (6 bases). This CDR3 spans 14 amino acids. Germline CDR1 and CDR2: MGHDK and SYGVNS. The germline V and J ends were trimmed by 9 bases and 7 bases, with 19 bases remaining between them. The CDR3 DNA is TGTGCCAGTCAACCGACGGGACATCACCAGCCCCAGCATTTT. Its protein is CASQPTGHHQPQHF.

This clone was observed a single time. Here the CDR3 reads CASSPSGSGNTIYF. The CDR3 DNA is TGTGCCAGCAGCCCTAGTGGCAGTGGAAACACCATATATTTT. The J gene is TRBJ1-3, the V gene TRBV7-3; D remains unclear. Germline assignment: CDR1 SGHTA and CDR2 FQGTGA. The V end lost 5 bases, the J end lost 3 bases, and 11 bases lay between the germline ends. The CDR3 contains 14 residues.

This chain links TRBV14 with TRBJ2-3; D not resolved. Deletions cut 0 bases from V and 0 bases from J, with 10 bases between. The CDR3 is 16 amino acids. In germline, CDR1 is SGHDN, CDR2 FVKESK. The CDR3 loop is CASSQDDSYSTDTQYF. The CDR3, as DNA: TGTGCCAGCAGCCAAGACGATAGCTATAGCACAGATACGCAGTATTTT.

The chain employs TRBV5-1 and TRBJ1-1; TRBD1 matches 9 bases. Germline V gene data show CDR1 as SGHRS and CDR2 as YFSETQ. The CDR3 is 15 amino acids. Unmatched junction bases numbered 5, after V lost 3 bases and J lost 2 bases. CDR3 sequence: CASSSGQGSNTEAFF. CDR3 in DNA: TGCGCCAGCAGCTCGGGACAGGGCTCTAACACTGAAGCTTTCTTT.

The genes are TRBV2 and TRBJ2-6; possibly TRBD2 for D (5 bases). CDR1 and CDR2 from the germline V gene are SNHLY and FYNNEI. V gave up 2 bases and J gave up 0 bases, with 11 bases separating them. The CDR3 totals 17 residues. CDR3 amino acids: CASSELMGSSGANVLTF. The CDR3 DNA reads TGTGCCAGCAGTGAATTGATGGGGAGCTCTGGGGCCAACGTCCTGACTTTC.

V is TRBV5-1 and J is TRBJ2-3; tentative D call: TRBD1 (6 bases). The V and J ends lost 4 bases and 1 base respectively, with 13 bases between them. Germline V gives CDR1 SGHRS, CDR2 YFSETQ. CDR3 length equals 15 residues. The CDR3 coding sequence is TGCGCCAGCAGCCAATCGGGACACGGCACAGATACGCAGTATTTT. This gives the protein CASSQSGHGTDTQYF.

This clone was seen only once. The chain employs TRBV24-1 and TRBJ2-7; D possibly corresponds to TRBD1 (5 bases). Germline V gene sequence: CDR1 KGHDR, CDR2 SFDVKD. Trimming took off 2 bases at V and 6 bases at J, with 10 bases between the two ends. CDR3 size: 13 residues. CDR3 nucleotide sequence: TGTGCCACCAGTGATTCAGGGTTTTCCGAGCAGTACTTC. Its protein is CATSDSGFSEQYF.

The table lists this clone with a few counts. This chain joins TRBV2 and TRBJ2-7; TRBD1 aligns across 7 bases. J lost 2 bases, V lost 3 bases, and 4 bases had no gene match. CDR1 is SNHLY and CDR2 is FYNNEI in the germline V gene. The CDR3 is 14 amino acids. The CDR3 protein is CASSDYRGPYEQYF. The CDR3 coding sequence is TGTGCCAGCAGTGACTACAGGGGACCCTACGAGCAGTACTTC.

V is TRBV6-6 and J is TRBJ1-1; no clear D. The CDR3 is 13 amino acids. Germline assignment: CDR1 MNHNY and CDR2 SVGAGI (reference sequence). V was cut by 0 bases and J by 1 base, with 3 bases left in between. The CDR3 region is CASSYSQNTEAFF. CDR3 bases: TGTGCCAGCAGTTACTCCCAGAACACTGAAGCTTTCTTT.

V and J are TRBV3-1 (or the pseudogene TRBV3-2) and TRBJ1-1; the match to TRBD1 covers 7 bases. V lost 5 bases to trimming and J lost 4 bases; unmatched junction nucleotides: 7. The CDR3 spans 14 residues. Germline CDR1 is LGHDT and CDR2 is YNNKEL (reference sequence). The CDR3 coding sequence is TGTGCCAGCAGCGGTAAGGGGGCCAGCACTGAAGCTTTCTTT. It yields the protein CASSGKGASTEAFF.

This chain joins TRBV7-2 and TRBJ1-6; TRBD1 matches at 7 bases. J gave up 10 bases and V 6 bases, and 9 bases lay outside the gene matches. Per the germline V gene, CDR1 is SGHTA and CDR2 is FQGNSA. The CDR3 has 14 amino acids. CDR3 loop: CASSLTGLGSPLHF. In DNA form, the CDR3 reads TGTGCCAGCAGTTTGACAGGGCTTGGATCACCCCTCCACTTT.

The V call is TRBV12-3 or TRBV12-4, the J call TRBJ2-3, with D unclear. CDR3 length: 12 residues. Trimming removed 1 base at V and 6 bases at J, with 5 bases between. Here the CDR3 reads CASSLVSDTQYF. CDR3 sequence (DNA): TGTGCCAGCAGTTTAGTATCGGATACGCAGTATTTT.

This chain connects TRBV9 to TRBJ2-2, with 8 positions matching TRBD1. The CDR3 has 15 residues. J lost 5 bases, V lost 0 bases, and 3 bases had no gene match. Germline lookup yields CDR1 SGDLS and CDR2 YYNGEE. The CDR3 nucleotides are TGTGCCAGCAGCGTAGCAGACAGGGGTACCGGGGAGCTGTTTTTT. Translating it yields CASSVADRGTGELFF.

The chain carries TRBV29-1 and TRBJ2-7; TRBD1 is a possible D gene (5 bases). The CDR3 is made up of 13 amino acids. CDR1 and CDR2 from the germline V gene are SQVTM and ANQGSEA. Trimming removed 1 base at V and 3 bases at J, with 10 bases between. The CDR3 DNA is TGCAGCGTTGAAGGGGGCGGTGACTACGAGCAGTACTTC. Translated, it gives CSVEGGGDYEQYF.

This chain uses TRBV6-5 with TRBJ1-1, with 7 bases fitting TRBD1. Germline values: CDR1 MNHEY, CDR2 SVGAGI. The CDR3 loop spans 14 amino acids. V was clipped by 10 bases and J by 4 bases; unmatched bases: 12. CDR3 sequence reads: CATSQGPRATEAFF. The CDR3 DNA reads TGTGCCACCTCACAGGGGCCAAGGGCCACTGAAGCTTTCTTT.

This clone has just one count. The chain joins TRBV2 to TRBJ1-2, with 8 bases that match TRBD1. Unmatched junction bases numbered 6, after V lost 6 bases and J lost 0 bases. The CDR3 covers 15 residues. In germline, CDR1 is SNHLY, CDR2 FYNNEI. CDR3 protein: CASRATTGANYGYTF. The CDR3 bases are TGTGCCAGCAGAGCTACGACAGGGGCTAACTATGGCTACACCTTC.

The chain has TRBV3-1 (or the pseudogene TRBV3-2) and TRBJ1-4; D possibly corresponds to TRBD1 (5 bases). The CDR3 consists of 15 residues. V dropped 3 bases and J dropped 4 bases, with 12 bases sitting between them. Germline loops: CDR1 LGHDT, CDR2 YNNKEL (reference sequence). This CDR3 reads CASSHIDSGNEKLFF. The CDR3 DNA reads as TGTGCCAGCAGCCACATCGACAGTGGTAATGAAAAACTGTTTTTT.

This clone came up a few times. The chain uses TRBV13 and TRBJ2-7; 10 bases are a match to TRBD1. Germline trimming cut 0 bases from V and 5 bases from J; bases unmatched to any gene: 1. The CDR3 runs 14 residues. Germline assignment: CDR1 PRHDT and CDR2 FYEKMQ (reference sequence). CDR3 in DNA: TGTGCCAGCAGCTTAGGGACAGGGGGCCACGAGCAGTACTTC. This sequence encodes CASSLGTGGHEQYF.

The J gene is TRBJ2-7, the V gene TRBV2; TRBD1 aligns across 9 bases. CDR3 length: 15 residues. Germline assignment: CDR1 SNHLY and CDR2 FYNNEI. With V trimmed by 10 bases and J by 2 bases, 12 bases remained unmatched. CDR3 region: CATLNYRDRAYEQYF. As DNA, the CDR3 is TGTGCCACCCTAAACTACCGGGACAGGGCCTACGAGCAGTACTTC.

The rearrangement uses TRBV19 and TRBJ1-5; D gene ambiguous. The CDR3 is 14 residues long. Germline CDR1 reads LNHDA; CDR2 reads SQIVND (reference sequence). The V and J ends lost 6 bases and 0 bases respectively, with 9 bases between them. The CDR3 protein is CASSPTYSNQPQHF. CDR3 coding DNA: TGTGCCAGTAGCCCAACTTATAGCAATCAGCCCCAGCATTTT.

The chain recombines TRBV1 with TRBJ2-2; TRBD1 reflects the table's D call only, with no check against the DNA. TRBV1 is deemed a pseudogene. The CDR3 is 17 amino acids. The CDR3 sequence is CTSSQDPTGVRTGELFF. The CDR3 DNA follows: TGCACCAGCAGCCAGGACCCGACAGGGGTCCGCACCGGGGAGCTGTTTTTT.

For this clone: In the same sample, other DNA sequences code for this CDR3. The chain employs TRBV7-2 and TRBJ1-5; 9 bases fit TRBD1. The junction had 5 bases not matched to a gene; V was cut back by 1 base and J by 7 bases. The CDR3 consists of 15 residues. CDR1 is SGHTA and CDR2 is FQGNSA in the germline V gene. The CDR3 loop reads CASSLGGTGNQPQHF. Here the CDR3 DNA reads TGTGCCAGCAGCTTAGGGGGGACAGGGAACCAGCCCCAGCATTTT.